The source of this T cell receptor (beta chain) is a study of T-cell reconstitution after alpha-beta-depleted transplantation in children. Preparing the TCRbeta library involved the use of unique molecular identifiers. In TCRdb, the PCR reads were re-called with MiXCR into one record per CDR3 protein. The data show more than 90,000 distinct CDR3 sequences, around 10% seen once. Remarks on this clonotype: The antigen remains unidentified.

The study's findings and limits: Alpha-beta T cells present about two months after transplant were reported to originate from several hundred expanded graft clones. T-cell counts and diversity at one year following transplant were attributed mainly to newly produced T cells. Some patients' high day-60 TCRbeta diversity was traced to surviving recipient T cells and thymic progenitors.

CDR3 length equals 14 residues. Per the germline V gene, CDR1 is SGHNT and CDR2 is YYREEE (reference sequence). V lost 2 bases to trimming and J lost 1 base; unmatched junction nucleotides: 1. The chain combines TRBV5-4 with TRBJ2-7; the match to TRBD2 covers 9 bases. The receptor was isolated from a boy under 10 years old with acute lymphoblastic leukemia, due to receive a stem cell transplant. Sample: PBMCs, taken before TCRalphabeta/CD19-depleted stem cell transplant. CDR3 loop: CASSFGLASYEQYF. The CDR3 DNA reads as TGTGCCAGCAGCTTCGGACTAGCGTCCTACGAGCAGTACTTC. Full variable domain (remainder filled in from reference TRBV5-4 and TRBJ2-7): ETGVTQSPTHLIKTRGQQVTLRCSSQSGHNTVSWYQQALGQGPQFIFQYYREEENGRGNFPPRFSGLQFPNYSSELNVNALELDDSALYLCASSFGLASYEQYFGPGTRLTVT.